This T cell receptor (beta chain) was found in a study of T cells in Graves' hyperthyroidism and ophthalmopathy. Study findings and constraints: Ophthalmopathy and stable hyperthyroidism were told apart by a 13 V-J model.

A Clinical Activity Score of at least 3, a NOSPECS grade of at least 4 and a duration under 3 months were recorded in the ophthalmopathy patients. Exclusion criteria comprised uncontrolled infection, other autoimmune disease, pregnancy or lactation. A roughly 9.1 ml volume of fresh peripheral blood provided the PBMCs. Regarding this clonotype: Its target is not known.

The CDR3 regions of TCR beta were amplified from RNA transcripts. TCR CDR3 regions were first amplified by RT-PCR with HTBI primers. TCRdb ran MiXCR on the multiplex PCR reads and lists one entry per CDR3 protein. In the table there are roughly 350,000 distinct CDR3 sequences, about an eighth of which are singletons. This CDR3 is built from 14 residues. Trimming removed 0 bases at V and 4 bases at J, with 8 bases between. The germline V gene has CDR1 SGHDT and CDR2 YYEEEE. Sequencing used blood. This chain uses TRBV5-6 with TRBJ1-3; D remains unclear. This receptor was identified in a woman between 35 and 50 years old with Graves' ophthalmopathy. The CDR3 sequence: CASSLVTAGNTIYF. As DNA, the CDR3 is TGTGCCAGCAGCTTGGTAACCGCCGGAAACACCATATATTTT.